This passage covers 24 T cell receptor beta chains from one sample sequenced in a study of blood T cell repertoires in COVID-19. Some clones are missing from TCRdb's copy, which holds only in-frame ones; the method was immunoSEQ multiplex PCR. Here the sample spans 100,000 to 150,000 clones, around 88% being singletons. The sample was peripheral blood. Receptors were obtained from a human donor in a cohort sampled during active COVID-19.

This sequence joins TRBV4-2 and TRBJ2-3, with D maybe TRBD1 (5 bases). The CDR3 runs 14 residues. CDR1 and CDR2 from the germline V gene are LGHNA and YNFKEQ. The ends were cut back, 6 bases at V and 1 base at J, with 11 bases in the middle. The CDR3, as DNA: TGTGCCAGCAGAGGGGTTAGTCGCACAGATACGCAGTATTTT. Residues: CASRGVSRTDTQYF.

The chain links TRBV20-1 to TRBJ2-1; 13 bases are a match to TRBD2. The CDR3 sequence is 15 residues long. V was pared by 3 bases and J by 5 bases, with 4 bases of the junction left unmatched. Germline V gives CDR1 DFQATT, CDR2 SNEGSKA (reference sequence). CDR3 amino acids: CSASSGTSGDNEQFF. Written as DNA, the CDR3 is TGCAGTGCTAGTTCCGGGACTAGCGGGGACAATGAGCAGTTCTTC.

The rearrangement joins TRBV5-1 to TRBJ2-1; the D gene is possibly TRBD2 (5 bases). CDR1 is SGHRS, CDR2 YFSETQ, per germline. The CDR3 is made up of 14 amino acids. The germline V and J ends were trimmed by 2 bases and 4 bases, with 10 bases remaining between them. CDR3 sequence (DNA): TGCGCCAGCAGCTTCCCGGGATCGTACAATGAGCAGTTCTTC. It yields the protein CASSFPGSYNEQFF.

In DNA form, the CDR3 reads TGTGCCAGCGAGGGACAGGGACCCTACAATGAGCAGTTCTTC. Translation: CASEGQGPYNEQFF. This chain joins TRBV13 and TRBJ2-1, with TRBD1 matching over 9 bases. This CDR3 spans 14 amino acids. The junction had 4 bases not matched to a gene; V was cut back by 8 bases and J by 2 bases. Germline CDR1 and CDR2: PRHDT and FYEKMQ (reference sequence).

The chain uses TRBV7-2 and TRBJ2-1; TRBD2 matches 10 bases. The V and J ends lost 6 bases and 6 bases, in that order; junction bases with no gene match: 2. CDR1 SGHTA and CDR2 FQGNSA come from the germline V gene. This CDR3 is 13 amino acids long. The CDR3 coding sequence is TGTGCCAGCAGAGCGGGGGGGGGCAATGAGCAGTTCTTC. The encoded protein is CASRAGGGNEQFF.

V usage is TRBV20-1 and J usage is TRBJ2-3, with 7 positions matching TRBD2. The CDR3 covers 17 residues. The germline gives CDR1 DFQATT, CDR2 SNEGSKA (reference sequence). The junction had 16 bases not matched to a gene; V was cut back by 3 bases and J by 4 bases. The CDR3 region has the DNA TGCAGTGCTAGTATTGGTAGGGGACTATACTCCCCAGATACGCAGTATTTT. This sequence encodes CSASIGRGLYSPDTQYF.

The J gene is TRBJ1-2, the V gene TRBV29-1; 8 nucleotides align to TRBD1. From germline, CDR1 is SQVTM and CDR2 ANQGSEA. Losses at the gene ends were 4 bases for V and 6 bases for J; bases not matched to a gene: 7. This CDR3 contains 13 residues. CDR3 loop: CSVVGDRLDGYTF. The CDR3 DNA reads TGCAGCGTTGTGGGGGACAGGTTGGATGGCTACACCTTC. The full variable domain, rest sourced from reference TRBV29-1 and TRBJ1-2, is SAVISQKPSRDICQRGTSLTIQCQVDSQVTMMFWYRQQPGQSLTLIATANQGSEATYESGFVIDKFPISRPNLTFSTLTVSNMSPEDSSIYLCSVVGDRLDGYTFGSGTRLTVV.

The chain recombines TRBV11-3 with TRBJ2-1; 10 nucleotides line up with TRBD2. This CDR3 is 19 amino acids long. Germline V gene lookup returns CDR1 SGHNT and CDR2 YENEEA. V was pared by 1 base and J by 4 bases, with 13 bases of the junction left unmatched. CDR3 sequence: CASSLVSGLAGESYNEQFF. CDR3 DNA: TGTGCCAGCAGCTTAGTCTCCGGGCTAGCGGGAGAGAGTTACAATGAGCAGTTCTTC.

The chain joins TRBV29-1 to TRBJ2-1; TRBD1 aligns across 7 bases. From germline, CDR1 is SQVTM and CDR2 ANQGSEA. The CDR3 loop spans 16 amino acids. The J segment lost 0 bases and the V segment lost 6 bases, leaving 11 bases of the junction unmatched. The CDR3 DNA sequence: TGCAGCGTGGAAACAGGGGCGCCGAGCTCCTACAATGAGCAGTTCTTC. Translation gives CSVETGAPSSYNEQFF.

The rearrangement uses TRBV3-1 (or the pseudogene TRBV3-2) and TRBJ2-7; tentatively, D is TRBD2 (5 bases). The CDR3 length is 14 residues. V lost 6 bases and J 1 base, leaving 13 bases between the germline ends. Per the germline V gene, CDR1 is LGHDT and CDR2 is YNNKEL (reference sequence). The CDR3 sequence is CASSPTAGSYEQYF. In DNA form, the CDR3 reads TGTGCCAGCAGTCCGACCGCGGGTTCCTACGAGCAGTACTTC.

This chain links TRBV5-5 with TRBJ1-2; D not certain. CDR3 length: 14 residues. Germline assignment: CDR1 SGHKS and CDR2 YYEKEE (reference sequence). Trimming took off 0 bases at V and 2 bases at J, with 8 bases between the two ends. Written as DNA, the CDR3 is TGTGCCAGCAGCTTGGACAGTCCGAACTATGGCTACACCTTC. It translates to CASSLDSPNYGYTF.

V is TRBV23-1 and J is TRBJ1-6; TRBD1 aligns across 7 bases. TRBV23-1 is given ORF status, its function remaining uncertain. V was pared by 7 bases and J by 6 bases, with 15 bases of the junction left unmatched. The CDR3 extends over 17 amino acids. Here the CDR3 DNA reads TGCGCCAGCACTCCAACCCCGGGGACAGTGAGTAATTCACCCCTCCACTTT. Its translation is CASTPTPGTVSNSPLHF.

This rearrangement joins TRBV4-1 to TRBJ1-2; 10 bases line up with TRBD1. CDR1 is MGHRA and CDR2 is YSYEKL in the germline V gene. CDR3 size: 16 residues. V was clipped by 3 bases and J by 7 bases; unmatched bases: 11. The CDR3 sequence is CASSQAPTGGLSGYTF. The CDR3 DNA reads TGCGCCAGCAGCCAGGCGCCGACAGGGGGCTTAAGTGGCTACACCTTC.

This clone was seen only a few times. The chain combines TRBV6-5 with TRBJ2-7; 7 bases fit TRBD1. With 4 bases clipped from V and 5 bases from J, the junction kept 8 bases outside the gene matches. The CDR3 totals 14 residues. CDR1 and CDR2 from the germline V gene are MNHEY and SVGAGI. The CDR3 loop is CASSSEQGFDEQYF. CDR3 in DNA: TGTGCCAGCAGTTCGGAACAGGGGTTCGACGAGCAGTACTTC.

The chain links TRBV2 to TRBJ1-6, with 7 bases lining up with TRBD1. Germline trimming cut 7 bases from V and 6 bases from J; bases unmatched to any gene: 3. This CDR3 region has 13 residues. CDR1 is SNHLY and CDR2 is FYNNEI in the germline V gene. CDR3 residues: CASNPGGNSPLHF. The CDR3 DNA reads TGTGCCAGCAATCCAGGGGGTAATTCACCCCTCCACTTT.

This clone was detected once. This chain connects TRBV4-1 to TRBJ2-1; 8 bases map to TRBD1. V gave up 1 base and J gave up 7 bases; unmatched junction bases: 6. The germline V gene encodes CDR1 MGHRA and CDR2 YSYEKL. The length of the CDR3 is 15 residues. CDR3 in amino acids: CASSQGDRPTNEQFF. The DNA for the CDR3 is TGCGCCAGCAGCCAAGGGGACAGGCCCACGAATGAGCAGTTCTTC.

CDR3 amino acids: CASSLGQGRVTQYF. In DNA form, the CDR3 reads TGTGCCAGCAGCTTAGGGCAGGGCAGGGTTACGCAGTATTTT. The chain joins TRBV11-2 to TRBJ2-3, with D possibly TRBD1 on 5 matching bases. CDR1 is SGHAT and CDR2 is FQNNGV in the germline V gene. This CDR3 contains 14 residues. V gave up 1 base and J gave up 8 bases, with 13 bases separating them.

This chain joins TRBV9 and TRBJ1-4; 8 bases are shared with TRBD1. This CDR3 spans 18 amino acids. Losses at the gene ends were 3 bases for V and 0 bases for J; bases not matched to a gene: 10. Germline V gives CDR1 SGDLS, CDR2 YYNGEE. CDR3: CASSARDRPYSTNEKLFF. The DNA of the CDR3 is TGTGCCAGCAGCGCCAGGGACAGGCCTTATTCAACTAATGAAAAACTGTTTTTT.

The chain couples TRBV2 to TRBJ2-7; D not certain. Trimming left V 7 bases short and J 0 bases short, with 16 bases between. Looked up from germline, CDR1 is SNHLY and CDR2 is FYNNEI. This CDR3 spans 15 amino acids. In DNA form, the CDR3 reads TGTGCCAGCATTCCCCTAATGCAAACCTCCTACGAGCAGTACTTC. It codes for CASIPLMQTSYEQYF.

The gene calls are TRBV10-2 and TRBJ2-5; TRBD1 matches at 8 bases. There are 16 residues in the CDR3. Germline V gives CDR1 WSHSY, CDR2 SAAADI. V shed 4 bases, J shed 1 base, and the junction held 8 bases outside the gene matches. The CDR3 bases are TGCGCCAGCAGTGTTTTGGCAGGGGGCCGCCAAGAGACCCAGTACTTC. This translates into CASSVLAGGRQETQYF.

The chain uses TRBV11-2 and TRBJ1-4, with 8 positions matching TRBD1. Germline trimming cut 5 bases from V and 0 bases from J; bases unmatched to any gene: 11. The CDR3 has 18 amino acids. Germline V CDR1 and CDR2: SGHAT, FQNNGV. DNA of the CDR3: TGTGCCAGCAGCCGTCTTGACAGGGGACCCGCAACTAATGAAAAACTGTTTTTT. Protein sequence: CASSRLDRGPATNEKLFF.

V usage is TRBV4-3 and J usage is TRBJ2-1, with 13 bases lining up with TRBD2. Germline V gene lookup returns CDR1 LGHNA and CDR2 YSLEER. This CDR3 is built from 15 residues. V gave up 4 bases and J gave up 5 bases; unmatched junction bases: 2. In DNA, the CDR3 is TGCGCCAGCAGCCTGGGACTAGCGGGAAACAATGAGCAGTTCTTC. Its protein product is CASSLGLAGNNEQFF.

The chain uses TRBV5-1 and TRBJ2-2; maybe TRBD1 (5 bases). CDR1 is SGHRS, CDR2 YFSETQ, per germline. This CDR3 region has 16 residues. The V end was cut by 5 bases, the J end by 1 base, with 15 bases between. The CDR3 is CASSSQGDENTGELFF. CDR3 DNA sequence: TGCGCCAGCAGTTCCCAAGGGGATGAGAACACCGGGGAGCTGTTTTTT.

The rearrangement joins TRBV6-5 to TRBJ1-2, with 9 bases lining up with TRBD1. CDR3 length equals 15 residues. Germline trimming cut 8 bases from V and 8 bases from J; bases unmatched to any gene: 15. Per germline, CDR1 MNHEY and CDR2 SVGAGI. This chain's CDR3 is CASSSPGQGEEGYTF. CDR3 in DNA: TGTGCCAGCTCTTCGCCGGGACAGGGAGAGGAGGGCTACACCTTC.